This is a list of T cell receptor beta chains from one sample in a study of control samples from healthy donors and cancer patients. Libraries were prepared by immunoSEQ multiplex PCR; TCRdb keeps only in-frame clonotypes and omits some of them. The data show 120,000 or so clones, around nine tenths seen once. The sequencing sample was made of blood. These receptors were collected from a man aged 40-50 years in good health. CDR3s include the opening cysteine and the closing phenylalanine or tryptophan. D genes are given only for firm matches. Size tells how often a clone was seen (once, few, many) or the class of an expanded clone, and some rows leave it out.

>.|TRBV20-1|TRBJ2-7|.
TGCAGTGCTAGTACCCTTGGGCAGGGGTCCTACGAGCAGTACTTC
CSASTLGQGSYEQYF
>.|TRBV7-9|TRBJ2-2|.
TGTGCCAGCAGCTTAGTGTCGTGGGGGCAGTCCGGGGAGCTGTTTTTT
CASSLVSWGQSGELFF
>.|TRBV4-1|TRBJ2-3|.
TGCGCCAGCAGCCAAGATGTACATACAGATACGCAGTATTTT
CASSQDVHTDTQYF
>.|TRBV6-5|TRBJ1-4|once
TGTGCCAGCAGTTACTCGATCAGACATCAGGATGAAAAACTGTTTTTT
CASSYSIRHQDEKLFF
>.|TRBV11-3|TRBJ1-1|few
TGTGCCAGCAGCTCGAGCACACTTAACACTGAAGCTTTCTTT
CASSSSTLNTEAFF
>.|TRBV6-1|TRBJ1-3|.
TGTGCCAGCAGTGAAACACAGGGAAACACCATATATTTT
CASSETQGNTIYF
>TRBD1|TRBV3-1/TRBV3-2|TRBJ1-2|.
TGTGCCAGCAGCCCCTATCGAGGACAGGCCGGCTGGGGTGGCTACACCTTC
CASSPYRGQAGWGGYTF
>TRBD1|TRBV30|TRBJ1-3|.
TGTGCCTGGAGTCCTTACAGGGGGTCTGGAAACACCATATATTTT
CAWSPYRGSGNTIYF
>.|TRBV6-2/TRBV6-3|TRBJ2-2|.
TGTGCCAGCAGTTACTCCCTCGATCCTAGCGACCCTAACACCGGGGAGCTGTTTTTT
CASSYSLDPSDPNTGELFF
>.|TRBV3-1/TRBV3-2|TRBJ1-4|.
TGTGCCAGCAGCCAATACGGGCCCCCAACTGCGGAAAAACTGTTTTTT
CASSQYGPPTAEKLFF
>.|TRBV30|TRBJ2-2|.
TGTGCCTGGAGTGTCGGCCGTTGGGAGAACACCGGGGAGCTGTTTTTT
CAWSVGRWENTGELFF
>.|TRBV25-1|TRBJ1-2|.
TGTGCCAGCAGCTACCCCGACAGTAACTATGGCTACACCTTC
CASSYPDSNYGYTF
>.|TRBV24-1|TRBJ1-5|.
TGTGCCACCAGTGATTTGGGACTCCTGGTACATTTT
CATSDLGLLVHF
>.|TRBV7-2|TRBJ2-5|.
TGTGCCAGCAGCCTCCGACAGTTCCAAGAGACCCAGTACTTC
CASSLRQFQETQYF
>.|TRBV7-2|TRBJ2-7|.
TGTGCCAGCAGCTTATGGGGGGGCGCGGGGGAGCAGTACTTC
CASSLWGGAGEQYF
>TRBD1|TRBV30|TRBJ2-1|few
TGTGCCTGGAGTGTAGGGACGACAGGGGGCGGCTCGGGGGATGAGCAGTTCTTC
CAWSVGTTGGGSGDEQFF
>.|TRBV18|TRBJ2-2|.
TGTGCCAGTTGCACATCGAACACCGGGGAGCTGTTTTTT
CASCTSNTGELFF
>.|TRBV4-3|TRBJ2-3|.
TGCGCCAGCAGCCAAGAGGGAGATACGCAGTATTTT
CASSQEGDTQYF
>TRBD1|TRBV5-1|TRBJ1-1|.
TGCGCCAGCAGACAGGGGGCCGATGAAGCTTTCTTT
CASRQGADEAFF
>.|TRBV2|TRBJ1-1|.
TGTGCCAGCATCCTTTACGGGGGGGCGGGTGAAGCTTTCTTT
CASILYGGAGEAFF
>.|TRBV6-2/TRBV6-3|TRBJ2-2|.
TGTGCCAGCAGTTACGTAGATAGCGGGGAGCTGTTTTTT
CASSYVDSGELFF
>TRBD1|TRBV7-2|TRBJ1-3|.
TGTGCCAGCAGTCCTCCTCCGGGACAGGGAGGGGGAAACACCATATATTTT
CASSPPPGQGGGNTIYF
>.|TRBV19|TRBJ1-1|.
TGTGCCAGTAGTCCTACAGGGAACACTGAAGCTTTCTTT
CASSPTGNTEAFF
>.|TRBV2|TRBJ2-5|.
TGTGCCAGCAGGGACTACTATTACCAAGAGACCCAGTACTTC
CASRDYYYQETQYF
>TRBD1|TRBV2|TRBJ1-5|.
TGTGCCAGCAGTGAAGGGGACAGGGGGTCTCAGCCCCAGCATTTT
CASSEGDRGSQPQHF
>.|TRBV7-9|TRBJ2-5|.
TGTGCCAGCAGCTCCAGACGGAACCAAGAGACCCAGTACTTC
CASSSRRNQETQYF
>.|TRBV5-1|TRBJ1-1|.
TGCGCCAGCAGCTCCTATACAGGGTCAGCTGAAGCTTTCTTT
CASSSYTGSAEAFF
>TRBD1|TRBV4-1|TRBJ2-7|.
TGCGCCAGCAGCCATGCCAGGACAGGGGACGAGCAGTACTTC
CASSHARTGDEQYF
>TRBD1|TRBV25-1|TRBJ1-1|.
TGTGCCAGCCTTAACAGGGGGAACACTGAAGCTTTCTTT
CASLNRGNTEAFF
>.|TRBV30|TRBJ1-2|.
TGTGCCTTCTCAGAGGGGGTTGGGAACTATGGCTACACCTTC
CAFSEGVGNYGYTF
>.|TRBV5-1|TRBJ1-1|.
TGCGCCAGCAGCTTGGGGCAGTACACTGAAGCTTTCTTT
CASSLGQYTEAFF
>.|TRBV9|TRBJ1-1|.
TGTGCCAGCAGCCCAAGACAGGTATTGAACACTGAAGCTTTCTTT
CASSPRQVLNTEAFF
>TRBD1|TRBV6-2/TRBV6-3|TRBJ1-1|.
TGTGCCAGCAGTTACCGCCTCGGACAGGGCACGAACACTGAAGCTTTCTTT
CASSYRLGQGTNTEAFF
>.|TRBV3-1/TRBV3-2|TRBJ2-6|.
TGTGCCAGCAGCCTTAGGACTGGTAAGAGCTCTGGGGCCAACGTCCTGACTTTC
CASSLRTGKSSGANVLTF
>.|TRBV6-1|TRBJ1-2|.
TGTGCCAGCAGTGAATGGGGTAAGGGCTATGGCTACACCTTC
CASSEWGKGYGYTF
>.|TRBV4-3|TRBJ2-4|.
TGCGCCAGCAGCCAAGATCTCAGAGTTAACATTCAGTACTTC
CASSQDLRVNIQYF
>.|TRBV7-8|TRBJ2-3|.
TGTGCCAGCAGCTTAAGGGACGGGGGAAGCACAGATACGCAGTATTTT
CASSLRDGGSTDTQYF
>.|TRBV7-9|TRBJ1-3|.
TGTGCCAGCAGCTTAGTTTTTCGCTCTGGAAACACCATATATTTT
CASSLVFRSGNTIYF
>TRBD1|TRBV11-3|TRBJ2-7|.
TGTGCCAGCGGGACAGGGGGAAACGAGCAGTACTTC
CASGTGGNEQYF
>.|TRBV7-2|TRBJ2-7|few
TGTGCCAGCAGCTTAGGTATTGCGGGGGCCGAGCAGTACTTC
CASSLGIAGAEQYF
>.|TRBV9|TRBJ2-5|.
TGTGCCAGCAGCCCGGTTCCGGGTCCCTCCCTGGGAGAGACCCAGTACTTC
CASSPVPGPSLGETQYF
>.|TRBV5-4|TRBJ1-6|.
TGTGCCAGCAGCCCGGGACGGGATAATTCACCCCTCCACTTT
CASSPGRDNSPLHF
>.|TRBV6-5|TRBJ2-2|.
TGTGCCAGCAGCCATGGGATGGCGGCCACCGGGGAGCTGTTTTTT
CASSHGMAATGELFF
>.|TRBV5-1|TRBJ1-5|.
TGCGCCAGCAGCTTGGAGTCGGGGAACGGCAATCAGCCCCAGCATTTT
CASSLESGNGNQPQHF
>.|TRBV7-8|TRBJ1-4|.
TGTGCCAGCAGCTTTCCGACTCCCTCGGAAAAACTGTTTTTT
CASSFPTPSEKLFF
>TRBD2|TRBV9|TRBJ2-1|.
TGTGCCACCTTTAGCGGGGGGGGCAACAATGAGCAGTTCTTC
CATFSGGGNNEQFF
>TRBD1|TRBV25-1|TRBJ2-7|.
TGTGCCAGCAGTGACCCAGGGGACAGCTACGAGCAGTACTTC
CASSDPGDSYEQYF
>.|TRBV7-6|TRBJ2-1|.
TGTGCCAGCAGCTTAGGGGGCGTGGGGTTCGCTGAGCAGTTCTTC
CASSLGGVGFAEQFF
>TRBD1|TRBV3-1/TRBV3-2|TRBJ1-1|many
TGTGCCAGCAGCCGGCGGACAGGGTCTGAAGCTTTCTTT
CASSRRTGSEAFF
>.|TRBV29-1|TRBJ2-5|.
TGCAGCGTTGGGGTTGAAGAGACCCAGTACTTC
CSVGVEETQYF
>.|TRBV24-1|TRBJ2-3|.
TGTGCCACCAGTGGGGCCCGACGGCCTAGCACAGATACGCAGTATTTT
CATSGARRPSTDTQYF
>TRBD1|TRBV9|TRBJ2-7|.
TGTGCCAGCAGCGGCCGGGACAGCACCTACGAGCAGTACTTC
CASSGRDSTYEQYF
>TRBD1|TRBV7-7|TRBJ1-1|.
TGTGCCAGCAGCGTAGGGACAGCCACTGAAGCTTTCTTT
CASSVGTATEAFF